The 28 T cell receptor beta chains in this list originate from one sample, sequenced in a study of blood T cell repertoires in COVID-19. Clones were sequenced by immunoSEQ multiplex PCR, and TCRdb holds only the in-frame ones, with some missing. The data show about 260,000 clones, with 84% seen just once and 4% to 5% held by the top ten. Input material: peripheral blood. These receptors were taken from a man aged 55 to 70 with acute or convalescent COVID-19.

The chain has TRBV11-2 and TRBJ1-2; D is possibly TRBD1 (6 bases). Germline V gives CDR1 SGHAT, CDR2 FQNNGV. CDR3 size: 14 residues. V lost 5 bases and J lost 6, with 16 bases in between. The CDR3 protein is CASSAVTGSHGYTF. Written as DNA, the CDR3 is TGTGCCAGCAGCGCCGTTACAGGGTCACATGGCTACACCTTC.

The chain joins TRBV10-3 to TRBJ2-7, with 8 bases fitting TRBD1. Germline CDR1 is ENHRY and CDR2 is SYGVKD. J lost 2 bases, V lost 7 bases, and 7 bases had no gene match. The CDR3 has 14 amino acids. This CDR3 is CAIKGTGLTYEQYF. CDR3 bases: TGTGCCATCAAAGGGACAGGCCTGACCTACGAGCAGTACTTC.

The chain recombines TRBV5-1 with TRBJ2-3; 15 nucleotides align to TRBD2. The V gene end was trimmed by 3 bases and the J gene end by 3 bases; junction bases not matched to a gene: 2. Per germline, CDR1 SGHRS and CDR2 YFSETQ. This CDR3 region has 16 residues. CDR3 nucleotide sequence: TGCGCCAGCAGCTGGACTAGCGGGGGGGCTACAGATACGCAGTATTTT. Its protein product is CASSWTSGGATDTQYF.

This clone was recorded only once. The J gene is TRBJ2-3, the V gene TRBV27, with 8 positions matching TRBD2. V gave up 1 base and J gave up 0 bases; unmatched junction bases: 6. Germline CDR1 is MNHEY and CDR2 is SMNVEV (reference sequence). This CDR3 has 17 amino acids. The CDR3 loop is CASSLFPTSGSTDTQYF. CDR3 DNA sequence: TGTGCCAGCAGTTTATTCCCAACTAGCGGTAGCACAGATACGCAGTATTTT.

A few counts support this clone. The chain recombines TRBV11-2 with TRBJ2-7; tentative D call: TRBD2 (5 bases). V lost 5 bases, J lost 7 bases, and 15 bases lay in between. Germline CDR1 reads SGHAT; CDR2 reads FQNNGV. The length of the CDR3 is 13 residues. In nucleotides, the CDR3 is TGTGCCAGCAGCCCCCTTGGACGGGGAGAGCAGTACTTC. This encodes CASSPLGRGEQYF.

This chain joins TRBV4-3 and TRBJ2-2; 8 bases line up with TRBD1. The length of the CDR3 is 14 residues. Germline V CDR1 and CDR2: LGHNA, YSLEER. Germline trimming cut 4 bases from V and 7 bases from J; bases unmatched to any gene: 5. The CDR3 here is CASSRGQGYGELFF. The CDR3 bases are TGCGCCAGCAGCCGTGGACAGGGTTACGGGGAGCTGTTTTTT.

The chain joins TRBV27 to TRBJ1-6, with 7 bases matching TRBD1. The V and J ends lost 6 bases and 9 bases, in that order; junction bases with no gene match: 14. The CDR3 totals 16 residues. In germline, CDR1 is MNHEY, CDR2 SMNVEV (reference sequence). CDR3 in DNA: TGTGCCAGCAGCTCGGGACAGACTTTGGTTGCTTCACCCCTCCACTTT. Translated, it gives CASSSGQTLVASPLHF.

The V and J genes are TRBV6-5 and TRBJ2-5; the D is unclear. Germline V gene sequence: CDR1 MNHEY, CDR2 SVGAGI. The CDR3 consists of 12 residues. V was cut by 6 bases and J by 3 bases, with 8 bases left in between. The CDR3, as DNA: TGTGCCAGCAGGCGTCCCAAAGAGACCCAGTACTTC. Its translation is CASRRPKETQYF.

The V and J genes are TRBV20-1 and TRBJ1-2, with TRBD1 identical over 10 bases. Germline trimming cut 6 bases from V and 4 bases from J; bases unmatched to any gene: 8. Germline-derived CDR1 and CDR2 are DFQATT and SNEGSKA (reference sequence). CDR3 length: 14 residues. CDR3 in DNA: TGCAGTGCCAGTGACAGGGGGCATCGCTATGGCTACACCTTC. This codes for CSASDRGHRYGYTF.

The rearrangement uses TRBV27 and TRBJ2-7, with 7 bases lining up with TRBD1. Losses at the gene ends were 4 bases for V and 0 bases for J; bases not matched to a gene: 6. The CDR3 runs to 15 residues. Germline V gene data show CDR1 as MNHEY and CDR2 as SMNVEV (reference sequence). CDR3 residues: CASSSEQGFSYEQYF. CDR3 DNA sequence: TGTGCCAGCAGTTCAGAACAGGGGTTCTCCTACGAGCAGTACTTC.

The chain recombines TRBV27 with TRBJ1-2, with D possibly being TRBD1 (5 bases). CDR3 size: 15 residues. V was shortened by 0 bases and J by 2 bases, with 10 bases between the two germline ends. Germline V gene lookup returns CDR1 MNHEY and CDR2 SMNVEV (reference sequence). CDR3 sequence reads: CASSLSSPGNYGYTF. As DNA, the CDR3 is TGTGCCAGCAGTTTATCGAGTCCAGGGAACTATGGCTACACCTTC.

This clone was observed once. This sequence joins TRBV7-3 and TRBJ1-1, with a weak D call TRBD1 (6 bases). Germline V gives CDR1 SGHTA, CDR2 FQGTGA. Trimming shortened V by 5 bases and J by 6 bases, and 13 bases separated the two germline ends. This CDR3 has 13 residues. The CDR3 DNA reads TGTGCCAGCAGCCTTTACGAGGGGGCTGAAGCTTTCTTT. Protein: CASSLYEGAEAFF. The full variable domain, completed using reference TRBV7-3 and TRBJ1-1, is GAGVSQTPSNKVTEKGKYVELRCDPISGHTALYWYRQSLGQGPEFLIYFQGTGAADDSGLPNDRFFAVRPEGSVSTLKIQRTERGDSAVYLCASSLYEGAEAFFGQGTRLTVV.

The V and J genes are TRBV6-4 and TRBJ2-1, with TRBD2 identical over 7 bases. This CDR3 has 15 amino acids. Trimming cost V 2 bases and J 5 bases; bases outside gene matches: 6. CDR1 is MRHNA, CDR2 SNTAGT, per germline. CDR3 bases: TGTGCCAGCAGTGACCAAGCGGGGTCCGACAATGAGCAGTTCTTC. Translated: CASSDQAGSDNEQFF.

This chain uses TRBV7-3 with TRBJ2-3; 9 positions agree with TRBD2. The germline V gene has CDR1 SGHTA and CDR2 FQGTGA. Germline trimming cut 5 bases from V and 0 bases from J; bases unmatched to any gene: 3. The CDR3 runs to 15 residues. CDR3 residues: CASSPAGGSTDTQYF. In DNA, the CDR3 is TGTGCCAGCAGCCCCGCGGGGGGGAGCACAGATACGCAGTATTTT.

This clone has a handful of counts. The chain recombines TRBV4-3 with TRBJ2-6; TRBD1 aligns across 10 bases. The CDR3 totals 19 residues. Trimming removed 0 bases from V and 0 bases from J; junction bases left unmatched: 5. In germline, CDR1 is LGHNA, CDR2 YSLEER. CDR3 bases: TGCGCCAGCAGCCAAGATCGACAGGGGGCTTACTCTGGGGCCAACGTCCTGACTTTC. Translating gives CASSQDRQGAYSGANVLTF.

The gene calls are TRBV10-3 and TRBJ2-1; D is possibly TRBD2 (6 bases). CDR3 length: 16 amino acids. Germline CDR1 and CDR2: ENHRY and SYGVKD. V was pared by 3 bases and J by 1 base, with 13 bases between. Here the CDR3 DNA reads TGTGCCATCAGTGATGTCGGGAGTGGTTCCTACAATGAGCAGTTCTTC. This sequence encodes CAISDVGSGSYNEQFF.

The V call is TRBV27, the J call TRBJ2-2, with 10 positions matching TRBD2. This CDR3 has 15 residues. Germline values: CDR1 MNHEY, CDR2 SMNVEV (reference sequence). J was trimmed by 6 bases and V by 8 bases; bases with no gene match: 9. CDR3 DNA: TGTGCCAGCTCTCCCTTCGGACTAGCGGCCGGGGAGCTGTTTTTT. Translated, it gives CASSPFGLAAGELFF.

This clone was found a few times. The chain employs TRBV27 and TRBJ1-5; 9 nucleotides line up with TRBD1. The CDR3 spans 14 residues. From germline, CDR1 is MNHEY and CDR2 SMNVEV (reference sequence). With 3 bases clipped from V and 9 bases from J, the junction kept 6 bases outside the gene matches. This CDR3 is CASSLGQGRGPQHF. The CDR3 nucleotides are TGTGCCAGCAGTTTGGGACAGGGCAGAGGGCCCCAGCATTTT.

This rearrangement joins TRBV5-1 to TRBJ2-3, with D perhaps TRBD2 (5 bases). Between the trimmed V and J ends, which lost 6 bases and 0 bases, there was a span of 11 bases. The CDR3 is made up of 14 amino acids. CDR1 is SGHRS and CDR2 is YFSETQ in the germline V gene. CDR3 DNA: TGCGCCAGCATCCCCGGACTTAGCACAGATACGCAGTATTTT. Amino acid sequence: CASIPGLSTDTQYF.

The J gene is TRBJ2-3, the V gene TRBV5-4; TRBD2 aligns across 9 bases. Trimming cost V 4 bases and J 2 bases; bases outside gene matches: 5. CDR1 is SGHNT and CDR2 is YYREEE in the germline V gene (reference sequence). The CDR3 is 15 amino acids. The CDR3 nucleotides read TGTGCCAGCAGCCCCGTAGCGGGGGACACAGATACGCAGTATTTT. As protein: CASSPVAGDTDTQYF.

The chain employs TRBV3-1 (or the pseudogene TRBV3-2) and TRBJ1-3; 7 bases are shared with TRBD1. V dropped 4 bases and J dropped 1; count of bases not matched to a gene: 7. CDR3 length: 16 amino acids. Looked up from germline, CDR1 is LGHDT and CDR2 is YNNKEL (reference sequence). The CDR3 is CASSRRDSLSGNTIYF. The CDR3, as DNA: TGTGCCAGCAGCCGACGGGACAGCTTATCTGGAAACACCATATATTTT.

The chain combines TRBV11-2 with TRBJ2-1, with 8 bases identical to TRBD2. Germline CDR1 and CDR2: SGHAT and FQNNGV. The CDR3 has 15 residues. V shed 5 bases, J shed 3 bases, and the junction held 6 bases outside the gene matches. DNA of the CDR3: TGTGCCAGCAGCCAGATAGCGGGAAGCTACAATGAGCAGTTCTTC. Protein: CASSQIAGSYNEQFF.

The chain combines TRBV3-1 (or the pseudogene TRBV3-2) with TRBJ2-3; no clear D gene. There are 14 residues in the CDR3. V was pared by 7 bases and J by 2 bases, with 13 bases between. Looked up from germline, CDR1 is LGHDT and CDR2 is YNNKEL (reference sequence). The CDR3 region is CASTQQLTTDTQYF. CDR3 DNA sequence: TGTGCCAGCACGCAACAGCTCACCACAGATACGCAGTATTTT.

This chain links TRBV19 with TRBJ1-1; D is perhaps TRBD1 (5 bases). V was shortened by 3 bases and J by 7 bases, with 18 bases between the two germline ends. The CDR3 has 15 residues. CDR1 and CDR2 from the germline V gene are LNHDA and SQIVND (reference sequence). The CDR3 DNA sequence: TGTGCCAGTAGTATCCAGGGTGGTGCGGTTGGTGAAGCTTTCTTT. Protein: CASSIQGGAVGEAFF.

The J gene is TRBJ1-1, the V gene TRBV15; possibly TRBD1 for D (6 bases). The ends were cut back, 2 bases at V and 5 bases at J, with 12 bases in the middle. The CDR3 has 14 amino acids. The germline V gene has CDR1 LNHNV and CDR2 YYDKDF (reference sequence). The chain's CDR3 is CATSRITGRTEAFF. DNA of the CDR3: TGTGCCACCAGCAGAATTACAGGGCGAACTGAAGCTTTCTTT.

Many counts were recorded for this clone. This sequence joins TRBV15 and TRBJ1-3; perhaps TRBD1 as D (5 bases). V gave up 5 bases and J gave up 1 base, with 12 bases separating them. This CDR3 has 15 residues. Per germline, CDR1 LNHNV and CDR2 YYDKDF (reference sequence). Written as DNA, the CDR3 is TGTGCCACCAGCTCCTACGGGGGTTCTGGAAACACCATATATTTT. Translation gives CATSSYGGSGNTIYF.

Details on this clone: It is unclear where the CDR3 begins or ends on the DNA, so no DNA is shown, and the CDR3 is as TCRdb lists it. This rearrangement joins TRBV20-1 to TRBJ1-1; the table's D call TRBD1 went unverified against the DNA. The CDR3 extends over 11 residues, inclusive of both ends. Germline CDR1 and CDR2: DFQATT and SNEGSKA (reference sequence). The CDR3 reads CSARLWGQGIF.

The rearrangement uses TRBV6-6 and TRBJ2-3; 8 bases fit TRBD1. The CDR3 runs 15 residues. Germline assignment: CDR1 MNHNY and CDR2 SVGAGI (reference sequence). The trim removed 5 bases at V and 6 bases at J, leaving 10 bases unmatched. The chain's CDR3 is CASSAWTGISDTQYF. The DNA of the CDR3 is TGTGCCAGCAGTGCTTGGACAGGGATTAGCGATACGCAGTATTTT.